This TCR beta chain was obtained from a study of blood T cells in healthy people across ages. The study's findings and limits: PBMC samples, being unsorted, prevented any conclusive comparison of naive and antigen-experienced cells.

No fewer than 7 million PBMCs went into each sample. Germline V CDR1 and CDR2: MNHNS, SASEGT. Trimming cost V 3 bases and J 9 bases, with 23 bases left between them. CDR3 length equals 16 residues. Concerning this clonotype: Its antigen remains unknown.

Combining a sample-barcoded 5' primer with a J-beta primer mix, a second PCR ran for roughly 7 to 11 cycles. Using its own MiXCR run on the 5' RACE reads, TCRdb lists one record per CDR3 protein. This sample has over 1,500,000 distinct CDR3 sequences, with less than 50% found just once. The TCR sequence derives from a woman aged 40 to 50 in good health. Sequencing used blood. V usage is TRBV6-1 and J usage is TRBJ2-5; D remains ambiguous. The CDR3 region has the DNA TGTGCCAGCAGTGACTGGACGCCCCCCTCGCCTAAGGCCCAGTACTTC. Amino acid sequence: CASSDWTPPSPKAQYF.